The rows below give T cell receptor beta chains drawn from one sample of a study of blood T cell repertoires in COVID-19. Profiled with immunoSEQ multiplex PCR; TCRdb holds only in-frame clones, not every one. The sample has 120,000 to 150,000 clones, more than 75% seen once. Sequenced input: peripheral blood. The source is a man aged 50 to 59 who had recovered from COVID-19. Both conserved end residues are trimmed from each CDR3.

TRBV6-5,TRBJ1-5,ASSVGDSDNQPQH
TRBV24-1,TRBJ1-2,ATSEGDGGYT
TRBV7-9,TRBJ2-1,ASSFPRDSYNEQF
TRBV2,TRBJ2-1,ASSGGPSSYNEQF
TRBV9,TRBJ2-1,ASSVAGGGASPF
TRBV11-2,TRBJ2-7,ASSSPTGGLYSYEQY
TRBV4-1,TRBJ2-3,ASSPPGQGATDTQY
TRBV6-2/TRBV6-3,TRBJ1-4,ASSTRTSTNEKLF
TRBV10-2,TRBJ2-1,ANSESGPGQGAHNEQF
TRBV5-1,TRBJ2-7,ASSDGRGGAGEQY
TRBV11-2,TRBJ2-5,ASSSLLAGEQETQY
TRBV19,TRBJ2-2,ASRDRGQIGELF
TRBV7-2,TRBJ2-7,ASSLRRGDYEQY
TRBV28,TRBJ2-6,ASSFHSSGGTSGANVLT
TRBV9,TRBJ1-6,ASSVETGSNSPLH
TRBV14,TRBJ2-7,ASSQGVAGVEQY
TRBV7-8,TRBJ1-6,ASSSPNSPLH
TRBV6-5,TRBJ2-5,ASSYTASVGTQY
TRBV30,TRBJ1-5,AWSAGLSGQPQH
TRBV6-5,TRBJ1-1,ASSYLQGTNTEAF
TRBV20-1,TRBJ1-2,RPTGLDGYT
TRBV19,TRBJ2-1,ASSIAGSGNEQF
TRBV19,TRBJ1-1,ASSPLTENTEAF
TRBV10-3,TRBJ2-7,AISDRAGAYEQY
TRBV25-1,TRBJ2-7,ASSPRTGGNEQY
TRBV7-2,TRBJ1-2,ASSPVVVRAPNYGYT
TRBV5-6,TRBJ1-2,ASSYGTGGYT
TRBV2,TRBJ1-4,ASSRPGTGLEKLF
TRBV29-1,TRBJ1-1,SVRRDRGFNTEAF
TRBV7-2,TRBJ2-5,ASSSTSGGAGETQY
TRBV7-2,TRBJ2-7,ASSPWTGDEQY
TRBV4-3,TRBJ1-2,ASSQGPEPANYGYT
TRBV24-1,TRBJ2-3,ATSDLSGGDTQY
TRBV11-3,TRBJ2-3,ASSFDYSTDTQY
TRBV5-1,TRBJ1-3,ASSLSGSGNTIY
TRBV10-3,TRBJ1-4,AISVNREPNEKLF
TRBV5-5,TRBJ1-2,ASSLVRQLYGYT
TRBV7-2,TRBJ2-2,ASSPFRLGTGELF
TRBV14,TRBJ2-6,ASSPFKGAGANVLT
TRBV9,TRBJ1-2,ASSEEPTANYGYT
TRBV27,TRBJ2-1,ASSPYGPSYNEQF
TRBV5-1,TRBJ2-5,ASSFGGKETQY
TRBV6-2/TRBV6-3,TRBJ1-2,ASSSAGSGVRGYT
TRBV5-8,TRBJ1-5,ASSLDQVLAFYSNQPQH
TRBV7-2,TRBJ2-5,ASSYGGLETQY
TRBV29-1,TRBJ1-1,SVENILNTEAF
TRBV11-2,TRBJ1-3,ASSRDREAGNTIY
TRBV5-1,TRBJ2-7,ASSLEVRGYEQY
TRBV5-4,TRBJ2-5,ASSLELEETQY
TRBV6-2/TRBV6-3,TRBJ1-6,ASSYFDSSPLH
TRBV7-9,TRBJ1-1,ASSFGLRDTEAF
TRBV4-3,TRBJ1-3,ASSQVIRDSSLGNTIY
TRBV10-3,TRBJ1-3,AISRQGNGNTIY
TRBV4-2,TRBJ1-2,ASSQAGAHDYGYT